This T cell receptor beta chain was obtained from a study of post-analysis software for immune sequencing data. Germline V gene data show CDR1 as MNHEY and CDR2 as SVGEGT. The CDR3 contains 17 residues. V was clipped by 4 bases and J by 2 bases; unmatched bases: 13. The library was made from cDNA and included unique molecular identifiers. When 1 to 10 million T cells were used, they gave about 550,000 cDNA molecules. TCRdb reprocessed the PCR reads with MiXCR, giving one entry per CDR3 protein. The sample carries some 690,000 distinct CDR3 sequences, roughly 27% recorded once. For this clonotype: Antigen: not known.

Notes on the study in general: Controls showed lower frequencies than patients for roughly 5 TRBV segments, and TRBV5-6, TRBV5-1 and TRBV20-1 were among these. Compared against controls, patients with multiple sclerosis displayed significantly lower normalized Chao1 diversity.

The sequencing sample was made of blood. The genes are TRBV6-2 or TRBV6-3 and TRBJ2-7; 8 bases align to TRBD1. This receptor was obtained from a girl aged 5-17 years with multiple sclerosis. CDR3 nucleotide sequence: TGTGCCAGCAGTTCTCCCCGGGCCGACAGGGGAGCCTACGAGCAGTACTTC. It yields the protein CASSSPRADRGAYEQYF.